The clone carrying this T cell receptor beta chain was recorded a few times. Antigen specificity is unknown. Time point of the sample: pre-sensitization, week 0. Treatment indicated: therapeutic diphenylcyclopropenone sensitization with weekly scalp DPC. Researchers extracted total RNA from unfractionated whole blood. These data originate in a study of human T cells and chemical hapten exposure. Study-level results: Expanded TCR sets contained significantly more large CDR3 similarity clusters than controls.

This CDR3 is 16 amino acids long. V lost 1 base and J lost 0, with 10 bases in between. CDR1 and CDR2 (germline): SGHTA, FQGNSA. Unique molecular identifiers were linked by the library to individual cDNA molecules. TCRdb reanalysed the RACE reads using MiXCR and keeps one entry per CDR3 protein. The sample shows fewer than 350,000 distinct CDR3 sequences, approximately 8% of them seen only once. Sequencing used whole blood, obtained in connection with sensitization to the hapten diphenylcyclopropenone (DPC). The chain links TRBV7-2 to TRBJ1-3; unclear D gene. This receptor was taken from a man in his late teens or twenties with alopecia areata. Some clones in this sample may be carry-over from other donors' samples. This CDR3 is CASSLGGVRSGNTIYF. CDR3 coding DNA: TGTGCCAGCAGCTTAGGCGGGGTACGCTCTGGAAACACCATATATTTT.